These T cell receptor beta chains were read from a single sample in a study of T-cell memory formation after mild COVID-19. TCRdb reprocessed the 5' RACE reads via MiXCR and lists one record per CDR3 protein. The sample has approximately 260,000 distinct CDR3 sequences, under 20% seen once. The sequencing input was PBMCs or a T cell subset sorted from them (not recorded which). Receptors originate from a man younger than 30 who had mild COVID-19 (a few samples of this study predate the infection). Cell type and time point are not known. Each CDR3 is given with its conserved first and last residue. The order of the fields is J gene, CDR3 length, clone size, V gene, D gene, CDR3 protein, CDR3 DNA. The D gene is left open where the match is weak. Clone size is not always given. Where it is, it says once, few, many or a class for expanded clones.

j_gene: TRBJ2-3; len: 14; abundance: few; v_gene: TRBV6-5; d_gene: -; CDR3aa: CASRPVAGTDTQYF; CDR3nt: TGTGCCAGCAGACCCGTCGCGGGAACAGATACGCAGTATTTT
j_gene: TRBJ2-7; len: 15; abundance: few; v_gene: TRBV9; d_gene: -; CDR3aa: CASSAAGDGSYEQYF; CDR3nt: TGTGCCAGCAGCGCCGCTGGGGACGGCTCCTACGAGCAGTACTTC
j_gene: TRBJ2-3; len: 15; abundance: -; v_gene: TRBV5-1; d_gene: TRBD1; CDR3aa: CASSPLRGQTDTQYF; CDR3nt: TGCGCCAGCAGCCCCCTCAGGGGGCAGACAGATACGCAGTATTTT
j_gene: TRBJ2-1; len: 14; abundance: -; v_gene: TRBV7-9; d_gene: TRBD1; CDR3aa: CASRGQGADNEQFF; CDR3nt: TGTGCCAGCAGGGGACAGGGGGCGGACAATGAGCAGTTCTTC
j_gene: TRBJ2-2; len: 14; abundance: few; v_gene: TRBV2; d_gene: TRBD1; CDR3aa: CASRSQGDTGELFF; CDR3nt: TGTGCCAGCAGGAGCCAGGGGGACACCGGGGAGCTGTTTTTT
j_gene: TRBJ2-1; len: 17; abundance: -; v_gene: TRBV2; d_gene: TRBD2; CDR3aa: CASSEAPPSGGAYEQFF; CDR3nt: TGTGCCAGCAGTGAGGCACCGCCTAGCGGGGGGGCTTATGAGCAGTTCTTC
j_gene: TRBJ2-1; len: 16; abundance: few; v_gene: TRBV7-2; d_gene: TRBD1; CDR3aa: CASSLVGTGINNEQFF; CDR3nt: TGTGCCAGCAGCTTAGTCGGGACAGGGATCAACAATGAGCAGTTCTTC
j_gene: TRBJ2-3; len: 15; abundance: -; v_gene: TRBV9; d_gene: TRBD2; CDR3aa: CASARRGGVTDTQYF; CDR3nt: TGTGCCAGCGCCCGGCGGGGGGGCGTAACAGATACGCAGTATTTT
j_gene: TRBJ1-6; len: 15; abundance: few; v_gene: TRBV7-3; d_gene: -; CDR3aa: CASSSSSSYNSPLHF; CDR3nt: TGTGCCAGCAGCTCCTCAAGCTCCTATAATTCACCCCTCCACTTT
j_gene: TRBJ1-1; len: 16; abundance: few; v_gene: TRBV7-8; d_gene: TRBD1; CDR3aa: CASSLAVWTGDTEAFF; CDR3nt: TGTGCCAGCAGCTTAGCGGTTTGGACAGGGGACACTGAAGCTTTCTTT
j_gene: TRBJ2-2; len: 14; abundance: -; v_gene: TRBV7-7; d_gene: -; CDR3aa: CASSLVGAGGELFF; CDR3nt: TGTGCCAGCAGCTTAGTGGGGGCAGGCGGGGAGCTGTTTTTT
j_gene: TRBJ2-1; len: 16; abundance: -; v_gene: TRBV3-1; d_gene: TRBD2; CDR3aa: CASSLLAGVSYNEQFF; CDR3nt: TGTGCCAGCAGCCTTTTGGCGGGGGTGTCGTACAATGAGCAGTTCTTC
j_gene: TRBJ2-5; len: 16; abundance: few; v_gene: TRBV27; d_gene: -; CDR3aa: CASSLSRARGEETQYF; CDR3nt: TGTGCCAGCAGTTTATCGAGGGCCAGGGGAGAAGAGACCCAGTACTTC
j_gene: TRBJ2-5; len: 12; abundance: few; v_gene: TRBV6-6; d_gene: -; CDR3aa: CASSYATETQYF; CDR3nt: TGTGCCAGCAGTTACGCTACGGAGACCCAGTACTTC
j_gene: TRBJ2-7; len: 13; abundance: -; v_gene: TRBV25-1; d_gene: -; CDR3aa: CASSATGLYEQYF; CDR3nt: TGTGCCAGCAGTGCTACCGGACTATACGAGCAGTACTTC
j_gene: TRBJ1-6; len: 16; abundance: -; v_gene: TRBV6-2/TRBV6-3; d_gene: -; CDR3aa: CASSYQGRSYNSPLHF; CDR3nt: TGTGCCAGCAGTTACCAGGGGAGGTCCTATAATTCACCCCTCCACTTT
j_gene: TRBJ2-1; len: 15; abundance: -; v_gene: TRBV11-2; d_gene: -; CDR3aa: CASSHTTGNYNEQFF; CDR3nt: TGTGCCAGCAGTCATACGACAGGAAACTACAATGAGCAGTTCTTC
j_gene: TRBJ1-6; len: 16; abundance: few; v_gene: TRBV7-7; d_gene: -; CDR3aa: CASSSLNPQGGSPLHF; CDR3nt: TGTGCTAGCAGCTCATTAAACCCACAGGGAGGGTCACCCCTCCACTTT
j_gene: TRBJ2-4; len: 17; abundance: few; v_gene: TRBV5-1; d_gene: TRBD1; CDR3aa: CASSPITGAGVKNIQYF; CDR3nt: TGCGCCAGCAGCCCCATTACAGGGGCTGGGGTCAAAAACATTCAGTACTTC
j_gene: TRBJ1-5; len: 14; abundance: few; v_gene: TRBV19; d_gene: -; CDR3aa: CASSIAVGNQPQHF; CDR3nt: TGTGCCAGTAGTATCGCGGTCGGGAATCAGCCCCAGCATTTT
j_gene: TRBJ2-3; len: 16; abundance: medium-sized; v_gene: TRBV4-2; d_gene: TRBD2; CDR3aa: CASSQDRAGGTDTQYF; CDR3nt: TGTGCCAGCAGCCAAGATCGAGCGGGGGGCACAGATACGCAGTATTTT
j_gene: TRBJ2-1; len: 15; abundance: -; v_gene: TRBV7-9; d_gene: -; CDR3aa: CASSSPGTELNEQFF; CDR3nt: TGTGCCAGCAGCTCGCCCGGGACGGAACTCAATGAGCAGTTCTTC
j_gene: TRBJ2-3; len: 18; abundance: few; v_gene: TRBV18; d_gene: TRBD2; CDR3aa: CASSPPRSRGSTTDTQYF; CDR3nt: TGTGCCAGCTCACCACCGCGGTCGCGGGGGTCGACCACAGATACGCAGTATTTT